These 21 T cell receptor beta chains share one sample of origin, sequenced in a study of T cells in Graves' hyperthyroidism and ophthalmopathy. Amplification yielded TCR beta CDR3 regions, with RNA transcripts as the source. The TCR CDR3 was amplified in a first-round RT-PCR using the HTBI primer set. TCRdb reprocessed the multiplex PCR reads with MiXCR, giving one entry per CDR3 protein. This table has 600,000 to 650,000 distinct CDR3 sequences, 20% to 25% appearing once. Sequencing used blood. These receptors were taken from a man aged 30 to 45 with Graves' ophthalmopathy.

Only one count was recorded for this clonotype. The chain uses TRBV19 and TRBJ1-1; TRBD1 might be the D (5 bases). From germline, CDR1 is LNHDA and CDR2 SQIVND (reference sequence). This CDR3 contains 15 residues. The V gene lost 6 bases and the J gene lost 3 bases, with 17 bases spanning the gap. Here the CDR3 reads CASRTVPRRDTEAFF. As DNA, the CDR3 is TGTGCCAGTAGGACAGTTCCCCGTCGGGACACTGAAGCTTTCTTT.

This clonotype was counted many times. This chain joins TRBV18 and TRBJ1-5; D gene uncertain. CDR3 length: 14 amino acids. The ends were cut back, 7 bases at V and 0 bases at J, with 10 bases in the middle. Looked up from germline, CDR1 is KGHSH and CDR2 is LQKENI. CDR3 in amino acids: CASCPGNSNQPQHF. The CDR3 DNA follows: TGTGCCAGCTGCCCAGGCAATAGCAATCAGCCCCAGCATTTT.

This chain uses TRBV20-1 with TRBJ2-7; tentative D call: TRBD2 (6 bases). The CDR3 has 15 residues. V was cut by 6 bases and J by 6 bases, with 24 bases left in between. The V gene's germline CDR1 is DFQATT and CDR2 SNEGSKA (reference sequence). The CDR3 reads CSARAPAGNQPEQYF. As DNA, the CDR3 is TGCAGTGCCCGAGCCCCGGCGGGAAATCAGCCCGAGCAGTACTTC.

This clonotype was recorded at least ten times. The chain links TRBV7-2 to TRBJ2-1; D possibly uses TRBD1 or TRBD2 (5 bases each). CDR1 and CDR2 (germline): SGHTA, FQGNSA. This CDR3 has 15 amino acids. Trimming left V 4 bases short and J 10 bases short, with 20 bases between. The CDR3 here is CASSWGSRAIGEQFF. CDR3 nucleotides: TGTGCCAGCAGCTGGGGGTCTCGGGCGATAGGCGAGCAGTTCTTC.

The chain has TRBV20-1 and TRBJ1-4, with 8 bases fitting TRBD1. CDR1 is DFQATT and CDR2 is SNEGSKA in the germline V gene (reference sequence). J was trimmed by 7 bases and V by 5 bases; bases with no gene match: 6. This CDR3 is 13 amino acids long. The CDR3 DNA follows: TGCAGTGCTGGACAGGGAGGAGGTGAAAAACTGTTTTTT. It specifies CSAGQGGGEKLFF.

This clonotype was seen more than once but under ten times. The chain employs TRBV28 and TRBJ1-1, with a weak D call TRBD1 (5 bases). CDR3 length equals 15 residues. The V end lost 6 bases, the J end lost 1 base, and 15 bases lay between the germline ends. Germline-derived CDR1 and CDR2 are MDHEN and SYDVKM. The CDR3 DNA reads as TGTGCCAGCAGCTTCGGGTCGGGGGGGAACACTGAAGCTTTCTTT. This encodes CASSFGSGGNTEAFF.

This chain joins TRBV27 and TRBJ2-6; D unclear. The CDR3 contains 16 residues. Trimming removed 6 bases from V and 0 bases from J, with 12 bases in between. Germline CDR1 reads MNHEY; CDR2 reads SMNVEV (reference sequence). Here the CDR3 DNA reads TGTGCCAGCAGCGAGGCAGGTTACTCTGGGGCCAACGTCCTGACTTTC. Translation gives CASSEAGYSGANVLTF.

This clonotype showed up just a few times. V usage is TRBV18 and J usage is TRBJ2-5; 9 bases are shared with TRBD1. V was pared by 0 bases and J by 5 bases, with 4 bases of the junction left unmatched. CDR3 length: 15 residues. CDR1 KGHSH and CDR2 LQKENI come from the germline V gene. CDR3 nucleotide sequence: TGTGCCAGCTCACCACCAAACAGGGGGCTCGAGACCCAGTACTTC. Encoded protein: CASSPPNRGLETQYF.

The chain has TRBV7-2 and TRBJ1-1; D is undetermined. The germline gives CDR1 SGHTA, CDR2 FQGNSA. The V end was cut by 5 bases, the J end by 5 bases, with 15 bases between. CDR3 length equals 14 residues. The CDR3 DNA reads as TGTGCCAGCAGCCCGGTGGTGGTGGGGACTGAAGCTTTCTTT. This gives the protein CASSPVVVGTEAFF.

This clonotype was observed a single time. The V gene is TRBV30, the J gene TRBJ2-7, with 7 positions matching TRBD2. The CDR3 is 13 amino acids. Trimming at V came to 2 bases and at J to 4 bases, leaving 5 bases not matched to a gene. Germline V CDR1 and CDR2: GTSNPN, SVGIG (reference sequence). The CDR3 sequence: CAWSPGGRYEQYF. In DNA, the CDR3 is TGTGCCTGGAGTCCCGGGGGGAGGTACGAGCAGTACTTC.

This chain joins TRBV5-4 and TRBJ2-7; 7 bases map to TRBD1. Germline V gene data show CDR1 as SGHNT and CDR2 as YYREEE (reference sequence). The CDR3 consists of 15 residues. V trimming: 4 bases; J trimming: 3 bases; junction bases outside the gene matches: 10. The CDR3 spells CASSPPGQNLYEQYF. DNA for the CDR3: TGTGCCAGCAGCCCTCCGGGACAGAACCTCTACGAGCAGTACTTC.

This clonotype was seen ten or more times. The V and J genes are TRBV11-1 and TRBJ1-5; D uncertain. Germline V gives CDR1 SGHAT, CDR2 FQDESV (reference sequence). This CDR3 is built from 14 residues. V shed 2 bases and J shed 4 bases, with 9 bases lying between them. The DNA for the CDR3 is TGTGCCAGCAGCTTATGGCAAAGTAATCAGCCCCAGCATTTT. This translates into CASSLWQSNQPQHF.

This chain joins TRBV18 and TRBJ2-5; 8 nucleotides line up with TRBD1. The CDR3 has 11 residues. CDR1 and CDR2 (germline): KGHSH, LQKENI. Unmatched junction bases numbered 6, after V lost 6 bases and J lost 12 bases. The CDR3 DNA follows: TGTGCCAGCTCGATGCGGACAGGGAAGTACTTC. It is translated as CASSMRTGKYF. Filled out from reference TRBV18 and TRBJ2-5, the complete variable domain reads NAGVMQNPRHLVRRRGQEARLRCSPMKGHSHVYWYRQLPEEGLKFMVYLQKENIIDESGMPKERFSAEFPKEGPSILRIQQVVRGDSAAYFCASSMRTGKYFGPGTRLLVL.

This clonotype was counted at least ten times. The CDR3 region is CSASDIRLGGTDTQYF. As DNA, the CDR3 is TGCAGTGCTAGTGACATTAGGCTCGGTGGCACAGATACGCAGTATTTT. The chain is built from TRBV20-1 and TRBJ2-3; no clear D. Germline V gives CDR1 DFQATT, CDR2 SNEGSKA (reference sequence). V lost 3 bases, J lost 1 base, and 17 bases lay in between. CDR3 length: 16 residues.

J is TRBJ2-4 and V is TRBV4-3, with D possibly called TRBD1 or TRBD2 (6 bases each). Trimming cost V 4 bases and J 7 bases, with 14 bases left between them. CDR1 and CDR2 from the germline V gene are LGHNA and YSLEER. The CDR3 is 14 residues long. The CDR3 DNA sequence: TGCGCCAGCAGCCGAGGGGGGATTGGGAACATTCAGTACTTC. Translating it yields CASSRGGIGNIQYF.

V is TRBV7-9 and J is TRBJ2-5; weak D call: TRBD1 (6 bases). The CDR3 is 14 amino acids. V was trimmed by 1 base and J by 5 bases, leaving 11 bases between them. Germline V CDR1 and CDR2: SEHNR, FQNEAQ (reference sequence). CDR3 region: CASSLGGTSETQYF. The CDR3 DNA reads as TGTGCCAGCAGCTTAGGTGGGACATCCGAGACCCAGTACTTC.

This chain joins TRBV28 and TRBJ2-7; D ambiguous. CDR1 is MDHEN and CDR2 is SYDVKM in the germline V gene. The CDR3 loop spans 14 amino acids. Deletions cut 7 bases from V and 0 bases from J, with 13 bases between. The CDR3 here is CASTPVISSYEQYF. The CDR3 DNA is TGTGCCAGCACTCCCGTGATTAGCTCCTACGAGCAGTACTTC.

This clonotype was counted between two and nine times. This chain links TRBV12-3 or TRBV12-4 with TRBJ2-5; 7 bases are a match to TRBD1. J was trimmed by 3 bases and V by 7 bases; bases with no gene match: 5. The CDR3 covers 13 residues. The CDR3 region is CASNRQGKETQYF. The CDR3 coding sequence is TGTGCCAGCAATCGACAGGGCAAAGAGACCCAGTACTTC.

This clonotype was seen repeatedly, ten times or more. In DNA, the CDR3 is TGTGCCTGGAGTGGGGACCAATCTACTAAGCAGTACTTC. Translation: CAWSGDQSTKQYF. The rearrangement joins TRBV30 to TRBJ2-7; the D call may be TRBD1 or TRBD2 (5 bases each). The CDR3 covers 13 residues. Trimming took 1 base from V and 8 from J, leaving 15 bases between them. CDR1 and CDR2 from the germline V gene are GTSNPN and SVGIG (reference sequence).

The chain has TRBV19 and TRBJ2-7; D assignment may be TRBD1 or TRBD2 (5 bases each). V lost 11 bases and J 0 bases, leaving 14 bases between the germline ends. The CDR3 sequence is 13 residues long. Germline V CDR1 and CDR2: LNHDA, SQIVND (reference sequence). Written as DNA, the CDR3 is TGTGCCTCCCTAGCCAGGGACTCCTACGAGCAGTACTTC. Its translation is CASLARDSYEQYF.

This clonotype has at least ten counts. This sequence joins TRBV7-9 and TRBJ2-1; 10 bases line up with TRBD2. The length of the CDR3 is 16 residues. Unmatched junction bases numbered 8, after V lost 3 bases and J lost 6 bases. The V gene's germline CDR1 is SEHNR and CDR2 FQNEAQ (reference sequence). The CDR3 nucleotides read TGTGCCAGCAGCTTTATGCTAGCGGGAGAAGGCAATGAGCAGTTCTTC. Its translation: CASSFMLAGEGNEQFF.